Presented here are 26 T cell receptor beta chains from one specimen sequenced in a study of blood T cells in healthy people across ages. A second PCR, run for about 7 to 11 cycles, used a sample-barcoded 5' primer plus a J-beta primer mix. From the 5' RACE reads, TCRdb called clonotypes with MiXCR, one entry per CDR3 protein. The sample carries some 550,000 distinct CDR3 sequences, 40% to 55% recorded once. The sequenced sample was blood. These receptors originate from a man older than 75 in good health.

The V gene is TRBV3-1, the J gene TRBJ2-1, with 14 bases matching TRBD2. This CDR3 contains 16 residues. Germline V lookup: CDR1 LGHDT, CDR2 YNNKEL (reference sequence). Trimming removed 4 bases from V and 7 bases from J; junction bases left unmatched: 6. CDR3 sequence reads: CASSRRRTSGGNEQFF. The CDR3 DNA reads TGTGCCAGCAGCCGTAGAAGGACTAGCGGGGGGAATGAGCAGTTCTTC.

The V gene is TRBV20-1, the J gene TRBJ2-6, with D possibly being TRBD1 or TRBD2 (5 bases each). Germline CDR1 reads DFQATT; CDR2 reads SNEGSKA (reference sequence). The CDR3 loop spans 14 amino acids. Trimming cost V 3 bases and J 1 base, with 7 bases left between them. The CDR3 sequence: CSARGVSGANVLTF. CDR3 nucleotide sequence: TGCAGTGCTAGGGGGGTTTCTGGGGCCAACGTCCTGACTTTC.

The gene calls are TRBV6-5 and TRBJ2-1, with D tentatively TRBD2 (5 bases). In germline, CDR1 is MNHEY, CDR2 SVGAGI. V gave up 8 bases and J gave up 2 bases, with 13 bases separating them. The CDR3 extends over 14 amino acids. DNA of the CDR3: TGTGCCAGCCGTTCGGCGGGTCCCTACAATGAGCAGTTCTTC. This encodes CASRSAGPYNEQFF.

CDR3 residues: CSVPWGGPYNEQFF. The CDR3 nucleotides read TGCAGCGTCCCATGGGGGGGCCCCTACAATGAGCAGTTCTTC. J is TRBJ2-1 and V is TRBV29-1; D perhaps matches TRBD2 (7 bases). The germline V gene has CDR1 SQVTM and CDR2 ANQGSEA. V lost 6 bases to trimming and J lost 2 bases, with 14 bases between them. CDR3 length: 14 amino acids.

Note on this clonotype: This may arise from a read error, as a much more abundant clone is one base away. The gene calls are TRBV5-1 and TRBJ2-2; D might be TRBD1 (6 bases). Germline CDR1 and CDR2: SGHRS and YFSETQ. With 4 bases removed from V and 1 base from J, the gap between germline ends came to 8 bases. The CDR3 is made up of 14 amino acids. In DNA, the CDR3 is TGCGCCAGCAGCATGGGACAGAACACCGGGGAGCTGTTTTTT. This sequence encodes CASSMGQNTGELFF. Full variable domain (remainder filled in from reference TRBV5-1 and TRBJ2-2): KAGVTQTPRYLIKTRGQQVTLSCSPISGHRSVSWYQQTPGQGLQFLFEYFSETQRNKGNFPGRFSGRQFSNSRSEMNVSTLELGDSALYLCASSMGQNTGELFFGEGSRLTVL.

The rearrangement links TRBV4-3 to TRBJ1-1; D possibly corresponds to TRBD1 (5 bases). Germline V gives CDR1 LGHNA, CDR2 YSLEER. Trimming took 1 base from V and 1 from J, leaving 16 bases between them. The CDR3 is 17 amino acids. This CDR3 is CASSQARDGRGNTEAFF. CDR3 sequence (DNA): TGCGCCAGCAGCCAAGCTAGGGACGGACGGGGGAACACTGAAGCTTTCTTT.

This clonotype was observed a handful of times. The chain is built from TRBV10-3 and TRBJ1-2; TRBD1 agrees at 7 bases. With 2 bases clipped from V and 3 bases from J, the junction kept 0 bases outside the gene matches. Per germline, CDR1 ENHRY and CDR2 SYGVKD. The CDR3 runs to 13 residues. The chain's CDR3 is CAISEGTDYGYTF. The CDR3 region has the DNA TGTGCCATCAGTGAGGGGACAGACTATGGCTACACCTTC.

This chain joins TRBV10-3 and TRBJ1-3; the D is unclear. With 4 bases removed from V and 2 bases from J, the gap between germline ends came to 12 bases. CDR1 and CDR2 from the germline V gene are ENHRY and SYGVKD. The CDR3 spans 15 residues. CDR3 coding DNA: TGTGCCATCAGTGTGCGCCCAGGTACTGGAAACACCATATATTTT. It specifies CAISVRPGTGNTIYF.

The rearrangement links TRBV4-3 to TRBJ1-1; TRBD1 matches 7 bases. Trimming took 1 base from V and 3 from J; bases not matched to a gene: 5. The V gene's germline CDR1 is LGHNA and CDR2 YSLEER. This CDR3 region has 15 residues. CDR3 DNA sequence: TGCGCCAGCAGCCAAGTGGGGCAGGGGGACACTGAAGCTTTCTTT. Amino acids: CASSQVGQGDTEAFF.

This chain uses TRBV28 with TRBJ2-1; TRBD2 is a possible D gene (6 bases). V dropped 10 bases and J dropped 0 bases, with 16 bases sitting between them. From germline, CDR1 is MDHEN and CDR2 SYDVKM. The CDR3 has 15 amino acids. The CDR3 nucleotides read TGTGCCACCAGGAAGCAGGGAGGCTCCTACAATGAGCAGTTCTTC. Translating gives CATRKQGGSYNEQFF.

This chain connects TRBV20-1 to TRBJ2-5; D perhaps matches TRBD1 (7 bases). TRBJ2-7 matches the DNA end more closely, so the J call is doubtful. The germline V gene has CDR1 DFQATT and CDR2 SNEGSKA (reference sequence). The CDR3 is 14 residues long. Here the CDR3 reads CSASRQGGDYEQYF. CDR3 DNA sequence: TGCAGTGCTTCTAGACAGGGCGGGGACTACGAGCAGTACTTC.

The chain carries TRBV5-1 and TRBJ1-2, with TRBD1 matching over 8 bases. The CDR3 totals 15 residues. The germline gives CDR1 SGHRS, CDR2 YFSETQ. J lost 12 bases, V lost 0 bases, and 13 bases had no gene match. DNA for the CDR3: TGCGCCAGCAGCTTGGTGGGGCGAGACAGGGGTTTCAACACCTTC. Its protein is CASSLVGRDRGFNTF.

The chain is built from TRBV10-3 and TRBJ2-7; TRBD1 or TRBD2 may be the D gene (5 bases each). Trimming cost V 1 base and J 7 bases, with 17 bases left between them. The germline gives CDR1 ENHRY, CDR2 SYGVKD. The length of the CDR3 is 15 residues. The CDR3 loop is CAISELGTVSGEQYF. For the CDR3, the DNA is TGTGCCATCAGTGAGTTAGGGACGGTCTCCGGAGAGCAGTACTTC.

This rearrangement joins TRBV5-5 to TRBJ2-1; TRBD1 might be the D (5 bases). CDR1 and CDR2 from the germline V gene are SGHKS and YYEKEE (reference sequence). The CDR3 spans 15 residues. V was cut by 2 bases and J by 0 bases, with 9 bases left in between. The CDR3 loop reads CASSFGDSSYNEQFF. The CDR3 DNA is TGTGCCAGCAGCTTCGGCGACAGCTCCTACAATGAGCAGTTCTTC.

This clonotype was picked up a small number of times. The genes are TRBV20-1 and TRBJ1-2; no firm D call. CDR3 size: 13 residues. The germline V and J ends were trimmed by 0 bases and 2 bases, with 7 bases remaining between them. From germline, CDR1 is DFQATT and CDR2 SNEGSKA (reference sequence). The CDR3 DNA reads as TGCAGTGCTAGAGAGGCCAGGAACTATGGCTACACCTTC. Translated, it gives CSAREARNYGYTF.

This clonotype was seen at least ten times. The chain is built from TRBV6-5 and TRBJ2-7; D is possibly TRBD1 or TRBD2 (6 bases each). The CDR3 loop spans 16 amino acids. Germline V CDR1 and CDR2: MNHEY, SVGAGI. V lost 6 bases to trimming and J lost 2 bases, with 20 bases between them. For the CDR3, the DNA is TGTGCCAGCAGCGGGGGCGGGTACGGACCGACCTACGAGCAGTACTTC. Encoded protein: CASSGGGYGPTYEQYF.

A word on this clonotype: One base away lies a much larger clone, so this may be a sequencing read error. The rearrangement links TRBV4-3 to TRBJ2-7, with D tentatively TRBD1 or TRBD2 (5 bases each). Germline lookup yields CDR1 LGHNA and CDR2 YSLEER. The CDR3 length is 16 residues. The ends were cut back, 4 bases at V and 7 bases at J, with 23 bases in the middle. The CDR3 DNA is TGCGCCAGCAGCCCCTCCGGGGCGGTGTGGGTCAATGAGCAGTACTTC. This sequence encodes CASSPSGAVWVNEQYF.

In DNA, the CDR3 is TGTGCCAGCAGCCAAGATAGCGGGGGCTACAATGAGCAGTTCTTC. It is translated as CASSQDSGGYNEQFF. This chain uses TRBV3-1 with TRBJ2-1; 9 nucleotides agree with TRBD2. The CDR3 is 15 amino acids. V was clipped by 0 bases and J by 3 bases; unmatched bases: 0. CDR1 is LGHDT, CDR2 YNNKEL, per germline (reference sequence).

The chain has TRBV12-3 or TRBV12-4 and TRBJ2-7; D is perhaps TRBD2 (5 bases). The CDR3 is 13 amino acids. The V gene lost 6 bases and the J gene lost 0 bases, with 9 bases spanning the gap. The CDR3, as DNA: TGTGCCAGCAGAAGAGGGATCTCCTACGAGCAGTACTTC. Protein sequence: CASRRGISYEQYF.

Notes on this clonotype: The junction departs from the called germline gene at one end, perhaps through a read error. The chain links TRBV6-6 to TRBJ2-1; 7 nucleotides line up with TRBD2. The length of the CDR3 is 12 residues. Per germline, CDR1 MNHNY and CDR2 SVGAGI (reference sequence). Written as DNA, the CDR3 is TGTGCCGGCAGCCACGGGGGGATGGAGCAGTTCTTC. This encodes CAGSHGGMEQFF.

This chain connects TRBV7-2 to TRBJ2-5, with 7 bases fitting TRBD2. There are 17 residues in the CDR3. Germline trimming cut 3 bases from V and 6 bases from J; bases unmatched to any gene: 16. The germline gives CDR1 SGHTA, CDR2 FQGNSA. Here the CDR3 reads CASSLWGRENSKKTQYF. CDR3 in DNA: TGTGCCAGCAGCTTGTGGGGGAGGGAAAATTCCAAGAAGACCCAGTACTTC.

J is TRBJ2-3 and V is TRBV5-1; no definite D call. The V end lost 0 bases, the J end lost 6 bases, and 5 bases lay between the germline ends. Germline CDR1 and CDR2: SGHRS and YFSETQ. The CDR3 is 12 residues long. CDR3 loop: CASSLDDDTQYF. In nucleotides, the CDR3 is TGCGCCAGCAGCTTGGATGATGATACGCAGTATTTT.

The rearrangement joins TRBV11-1 to TRBJ2-7; TRBD1 aligns across 10 bases. V lost 5 bases, J lost 4 bases, and 8 bases stayed unmatched. Germline V gene data show CDR1 as SGHAT and CDR2 as FQDESV (reference sequence). The length of the CDR3 is 15 residues. The CDR3 loop is CASSQQRDRGYEQYF. In DNA, the CDR3 is TGTGCCAGCAGCCAGCAGCGGGACAGGGGATACGAGCAGTACTTC.

The rearrangement uses TRBV12-3 or TRBV12-4 and TRBJ2-7; TRBD1 agrees at 7 bases. The CDR3 runs to 15 residues. After removal of 3 bases from V and 9 bases from J, the junction contained 14 bases not matched to a gene. The CDR3 DNA reads as TGTGCCAGCAGTTTTGGGACAACAGGGGCCGCGGGGCAGTACTTC. Encoded protein: CASSFGTTGAAGQYF.

The rearrangement links TRBV20-1 to TRBJ1-5; TRBD1 is a possible D gene (5 bases). V lost 0 bases, J lost 4 bases, and 10 bases lay in between. From germline, CDR1 is DFQATT and CDR2 SNEGSKA (reference sequence). The CDR3 spans 14 residues. The CDR3 DNA is TGCAGTGCTAGAGAATCGGGGGGAAATCAGCCCCAGCATTTT. It translates to CSARESGGNQPQHF.

The rearrangement uses TRBV27 and TRBJ2-1, with 11 positions matching TRBD1. After removal of 3 bases from V and 7 bases from J, the junction contained 5 bases not matched to a gene. CDR1 and CDR2 from the germline V gene are MNHEY and SMNVEV (reference sequence). The CDR3 has 15 residues. The CDR3, as DNA: TGTGCCAGCAGTTTCCTCGGACAGGGGGCAAATGAGCAGTTCTTC. Translating gives CASSFLGQGANEQFF.